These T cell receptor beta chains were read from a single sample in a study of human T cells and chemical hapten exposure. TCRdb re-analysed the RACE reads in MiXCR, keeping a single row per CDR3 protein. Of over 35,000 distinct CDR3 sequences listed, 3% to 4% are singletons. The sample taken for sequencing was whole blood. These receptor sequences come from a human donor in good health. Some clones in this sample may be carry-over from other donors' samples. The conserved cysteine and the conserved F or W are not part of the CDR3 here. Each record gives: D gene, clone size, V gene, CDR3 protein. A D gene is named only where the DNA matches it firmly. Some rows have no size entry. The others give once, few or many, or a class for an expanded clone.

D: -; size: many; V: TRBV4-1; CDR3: ASSLRTGGLAVLNEQF
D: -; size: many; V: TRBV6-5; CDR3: ASSYRQAGNTIY
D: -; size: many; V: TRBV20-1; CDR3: SARAHSYGELF
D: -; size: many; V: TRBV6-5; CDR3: ASSSGDNGYT
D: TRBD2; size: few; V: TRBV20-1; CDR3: SALVAGGPNEQF
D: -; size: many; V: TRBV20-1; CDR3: SAGPGGSTDTQY
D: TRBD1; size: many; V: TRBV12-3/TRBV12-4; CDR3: ASSTGGPETQY
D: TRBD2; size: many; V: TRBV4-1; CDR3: ASSGGSSYNEQF
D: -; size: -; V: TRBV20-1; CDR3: SARDIAPGDIQY
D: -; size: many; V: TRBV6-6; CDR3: ASSYGQLTTTGAF
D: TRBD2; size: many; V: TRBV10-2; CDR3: ASSEGGVAGGPYNEQF
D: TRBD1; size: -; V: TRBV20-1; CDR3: SARDSGTGITYNSPLH
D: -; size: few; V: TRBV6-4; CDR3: ASKETENTEAF
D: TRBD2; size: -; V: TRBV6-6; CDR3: ASSPGGGGGPFYEQY
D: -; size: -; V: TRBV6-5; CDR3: ASSYSGLVPGDNEQF
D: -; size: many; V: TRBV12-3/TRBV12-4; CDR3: ASTRDGYEQY
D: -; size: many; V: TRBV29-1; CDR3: SVAGDPGQPQH
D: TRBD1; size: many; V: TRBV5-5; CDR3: ASSPSRDRGGKNIQY
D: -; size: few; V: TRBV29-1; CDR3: SVRSRGRAEAF
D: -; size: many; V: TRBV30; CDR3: AWSRPTETQY
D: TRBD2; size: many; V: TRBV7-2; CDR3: ASSAAGTSVYEQY
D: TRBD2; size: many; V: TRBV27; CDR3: ASMGEGRNEQF
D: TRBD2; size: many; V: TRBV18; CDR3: ASSPPGVAGFPAGNLPQY
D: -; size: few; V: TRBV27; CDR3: ASSAYSGTGELF
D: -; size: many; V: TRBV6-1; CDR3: ASSEARADIIAPDSPLH
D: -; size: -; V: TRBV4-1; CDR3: ASSQDPANTEAF
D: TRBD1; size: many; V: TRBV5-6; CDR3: ASSVDRVQETQY
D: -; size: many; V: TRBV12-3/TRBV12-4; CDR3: ASRENRNTEAF
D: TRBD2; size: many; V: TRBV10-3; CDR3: AISETSGRLANTGELF